This entry features one T cell receptor beta chain sequence. Its target is not known. The TCRbeta library was prepared with unique molecular identifiers. TCRdb redid the calling of the PCR reads with MiXCR, one entry per CDR3 protein. The data hold a few hundred thousand distinct CDR3 sequences, with roughly 25% observed a single time. The CDR3 totals 13 residues. Germline lookup yields CDR1 SGHTA and CDR2 FQGTGA. After removal of 5 bases from V and 4 bases from J, the junction contained 3 bases not matched to a gene. The data belong to a study of T-cell reconstitution after alpha-beta-depleted transplantation in children. Study results and limitations: Surviving recipient cells, namely T cells and thymic progenitors, were the source of high day-60 TCRbeta diversity in some patients.

The V and J genes are TRBV7-3 and TRBJ1-1; 8 bases map to TRBD1. This sequence originates from a male patient between 10 and 17 years old who had a stem cell transplant for acute lymphoblastic leukemia, so the T cells may come from the graft donor. The sequencing here drew on PBMCs, mostly from graft donor cells, taken 180 days after TCRalphabeta/CD19-depleted stem cell transplant. The CDR3 loop is CASSTGTGTEAFF. The CDR3 nucleotides read TGTGCCAGCAGCACCGGGACAGGCACTGAAGCTTTCTTT.